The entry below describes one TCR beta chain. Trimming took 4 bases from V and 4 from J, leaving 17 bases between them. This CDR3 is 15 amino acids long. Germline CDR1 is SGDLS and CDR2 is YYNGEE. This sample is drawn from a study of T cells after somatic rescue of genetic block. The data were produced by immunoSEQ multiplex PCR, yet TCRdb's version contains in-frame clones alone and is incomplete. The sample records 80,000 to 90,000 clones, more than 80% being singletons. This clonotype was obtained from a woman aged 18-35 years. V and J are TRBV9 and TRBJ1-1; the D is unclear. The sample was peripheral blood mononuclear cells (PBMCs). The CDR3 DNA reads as TGTGCCAGCAGCCCCTGGGCAGGCGTCGGCACTGAAGCTTTCTTT. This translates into CASSPWAGVGTEAFF.